Below are 22 T cell receptor beta chains sequenced from a single sample in a study of response to subunit inactivated influenza vaccine. Using its own MiXCR run on the RT-PCR reads, TCRdb lists one record per CDR3 protein. The data show 500,000 to 600,000 distinct CDR3 sequences, 13% to 15% seen once. Specimen: PBMCs from blood, collected about 11 days after vaccination. The receptors derive from a man aged 50 or older who received an inactivated influenza vaccine.

This clonotype was detected a few times. The chain employs TRBV20-1 and TRBJ2-7; a weak D match, TRBD2 (6 bases). This CDR3 is 15 amino acids long. Germline V gene sequence: CDR1 DFQATT, CDR2 SNEGSKA (reference sequence). V was clipped by 3 bases and J by 2 bases, with 17 bases between them. The CDR3 DNA reads as TGCAGTGCTAGGGCCCCGGGACTCAGGACCTACGAGCAGTACTTC. Translated, it gives CSARAPGLRTYEQYF.

The chain uses TRBV11-2 and TRBJ2-2, with D possibly being TRBD2 (5 bases). The CDR3 loop spans 16 amino acids. CDR1 and CDR2 (germline): SGHAT, FQNNGV. V shed 7 bases and J shed 1 base, with 16 bases lying between them. In nucleotides, the CDR3 is TGTGCCAGCACCCTCGGATTGAGCGGGAACACCGGGGAGCTGTTTTTT. Protein product: CASTLGLSGNTGELFF.

This chain connects TRBV5-1 to TRBJ2-5; no firm D call. Germline V gene sequence: CDR1 SGHRS, CDR2 YFSETQ. This CDR3 contains 15 residues. V was clipped by 0 bases and J by 5 bases, with 14 bases between them. CDR3 nucleotides: TGCGCCAGCAGCTTGGGGCCCGATGGTTTGGAGACCCAGTACTTC. It specifies CASSLGPDGLETQYF.

The chain recombines TRBV6-2 or TRBV6-3 with TRBJ2-7; D may be TRBD2 (5 bases). V gave up 3 bases and J gave up 1 base, with 19 bases separating them. CDR1 is MNHEY, CDR2 SVGEGT, per germline. The CDR3 spans 17 residues. The CDR3 loop is CASSYRVGVSLSYEQYF. CDR3 sequence (DNA): TGTGCCAGCAGTTATCGGGTCGGGGTCTCCTTATCCTACGAGCAGTACTTC.

This clonotype was seen only a few times. J is TRBJ1-5 and V is TRBV19; D unresolved. The length of the CDR3 is 16 residues. V shed 5 bases and J shed 2 bases, with 16 bases lying between them. The V gene's germline CDR1 is LNHDA and CDR2 SQIVND (reference sequence). In DNA, the CDR3 is TGTGCCAGTAGTCCAGTTCCGAATGTGGGCAATCAGCCCCAGCATTTT. This codes for CASSPVPNVGNQPQHF.

This chain joins TRBV12-3 or TRBV12-4 and TRBJ2-2, with D tentatively TRBD1 or TRBD2 (5 bases each). Trimming pared 3 bases from V and 7 bases from J, leaving 9 bases between. CDR3 length equals 13 residues. CDR3 protein: CASSFGTSGELFF. The CDR3 region has the DNA TGTGCCAGCAGTTTCGGGACCAGCGGGGAGCTGTTTTTT.

This clonotype has just a few counts. The CDR3 loop reads CASSSSGTENFETQYF. The CDR3 DNA reads as TGTGCCAGCAGCTCCTCCGGGACAGAAAATTTTGAGACCCAGTACTTC. The J gene is TRBJ2-5, the V gene TRBV7-2; 7 bases fit TRBD1. J lost 5 bases, V lost 4 bases, and 13 bases had no gene match. CDR1 and CDR2 (germline): SGHTA, FQGNSA. CDR3 length: 16 amino acids.

The chain recombines TRBV10-3 with TRBJ2-3; 8 nucleotides agree with TRBD2. The CDR3 covers 16 residues. After removal of 2 bases from V and 4 bases from J, the junction contained 8 bases not matched to a gene. Germline CDR1 and CDR2: ENHRY and SYGVKD. The CDR3 spells CAISEGASGPADTQYF. CDR3 nucleotides: TGTGCCATCAGTGAGGGAGCTAGCGGGCCGGCAGATACGCAGTATTTT.

V gene TRBV7-9 combines with J gene TRBJ2-1, with D uncertain. Germline V gives CDR1 SEHNR, CDR2 FQNEAQ (reference sequence). Trimming shortened V by 3 bases and J by 10 bases, and 16 bases separated the two germline ends. The CDR3 runs 14 residues. CDR3 in DNA: TGTGCCAGCAGCTTGACCGACACGCGCAGGGAGCAGTTCTTC. It is translated as CASSLTDTRREQFF.

This clonotype was seen a handful of times. The chain is built from TRBV24-1 and TRBJ2-7; the D gene is possibly TRBD1 (5 bases). V shed 0 bases and J shed 2 bases, with 7 bases lying between them. This CDR3 spans 14 amino acids. The germline V gene has CDR1 KGHDR and CDR2 SFDVKD. The CDR3 region has the DNA TGTGCCACCAGTGATTTGGACAGTCCCTACGAGCAGTACTTC. Its protein product is CATSDLDSPYEQYF.

The chain links TRBV7-8 to TRBJ2-1, with 9 bases aligning to TRBD1. This CDR3 contains 15 residues. With 4 bases clipped from V and 7 bases from J, the junction kept 8 bases outside the gene matches. The germline V gene encodes CDR1 SGHVS and CDR2 FQNEAQ. Here the CDR3 reads CASSSTGGRGNEQFF. The CDR3 nucleotides read TGTGCCAGCAGCTCCACAGGGGGCCGGGGGAATGAGCAGTTCTTC.

This clonotype has at least ten counts. The CDR3 DNA sequence: TGCGCCAGCAGCGATACGGGACTAGCGGGAAGCGATGAGCAGTTCTTC. Translation gives CASSDTGLAGSDEQFF. The chain carries TRBV5-1 and TRBJ2-1; 13 nucleotides align to TRBD2. CDR1 is SGHRS and CDR2 is YFSETQ in the germline V gene. Germline trimming cut 4 bases from V and 8 bases from J; bases unmatched to any gene: 9. The CDR3 consists of 16 residues.

The table lists this clonotype with a few counts. The J gene is TRBJ2-1, the V gene TRBV20-1, with unresolved D. Per germline, CDR1 DFQATT and CDR2 SNEGSKA (reference sequence). Trimming shortened V by 1 base and J by 13 bases, and 17 bases separated the two germline ends. The CDR3 has 13 amino acids. The CDR3 coding sequence is TGCAGTGCTAGAGCCATTGCGTCCGCCCCCCAGTTCTTC. Protein: CSARAIASAPQFF.

The rearrangement links TRBV2 to TRBJ2-7; 7 bases agree with TRBD1. This CDR3 has 14 residues. Per germline, CDR1 SNHLY and CDR2 FYNNEI. V gave up 3 bases and J gave up 7 bases; unmatched junction bases: 9. The CDR3 DNA follows: TGTGCCAGCAGTGAGGGTAGGGGGCGGAATGAGCAGTACTTC. Translated: CASSEGRGRNEQYF.

The V call is TRBV19, the J call TRBJ2-1; 13 bases are shared with TRBD2. CDR3 size: 17 residues. CDR1 LNHDA and CDR2 SQIVND come from the germline V gene (reference sequence). V shed 5 bases, J shed 2 bases, and the junction held 6 bases outside the gene matches. The CDR3 DNA reads as TGTGCCAGTAGTGCGAGACTAGCGGGAGGCCCCTACAATGAGCAGTTCTTC. As protein: CASSARLAGGPYNEQFF.

The chain is built from TRBV20-1 and TRBJ1-2; 8 nucleotides line up with TRBD1. Per the germline V gene, CDR1 is DFQATT and CDR2 is SNEGSKA (reference sequence). The CDR3 is 13 residues long. Trimming cost V 4 bases and J 5 bases; bases outside gene matches: 6. This CDR3 reads CSAIDRGSYGYTF. The CDR3 DNA follows: TGCAGTGCTATAGACAGGGGATCATATGGCTACACCTTC.

The genes are TRBV5-6 and TRBJ1-1; 8 positions agree with TRBD1. The CDR3 loop spans 19 amino acids. CDR1 and CDR2 from the germline V gene are SGHDT and YYEEEE. V gave up 2 bases and J gave up 5 bases; unmatched junction bases: 20. The CDR3 loop is CASSFVQRGRGQGRTEAFF. Here the CDR3 DNA reads TGTGCCAGCAGCTTTGTCCAAAGGGGCAGGGGGCAGGGTAGGACTGAAGCTTTCTTT.

In its sample, this clonotype was seen many times. The V gene is TRBV29-1, the J gene TRBJ2-5; D not resolved. The CDR3 is 13 residues long. The V and J ends lost 4 bases and 1 base respectively, with 10 bases between them. From germline, CDR1 is SQVTM and CDR2 ANQGSEA. The CDR3: CSVAPSGQETQYF. The CDR3 nucleotides are TGCAGCGTTGCCCCTTCAGGCCAAGAGACCCAGTACTTC.

This clonotype was recorded a few times. The genes are TRBV19 and TRBJ2-1; 8 positions agree with TRBD1. The V and J ends lost 7 bases and 2 bases, in that order; junction bases with no gene match: 7. Germline V gene sequence: CDR1 LNHDA, CDR2 SQIVND (reference sequence). The CDR3 runs to 15 residues. CDR3 amino acids: CASTDRGAPYNEQFF. CDR3 sequence (DNA): TGTGCCAGTACCGACAGGGGAGCCCCCTACAATGAGCAGTTCTTC.

This clonotype was counted ten times or more. The chain carries TRBV10-3 and TRBJ2-7; 16 nucleotides match TRBD2. V dropped 4 bases and J dropped 3; count of bases not matched to a gene: 3. This CDR3 has 16 residues. Germline CDR1 and CDR2: ENHRY and SYGVKD. The CDR3 bases are TGTGCCATCAGTGCGGGACTAGCGGGAGGGTACTACGAGCAGTACTTC. It translates to CAISAGLAGGYYEQYF.

This clonotype was observed at least ten times. The rearrangement links TRBV7-7 to TRBJ2-1; 12 positions agree with TRBD2. Trimming cost V 6 bases and J 5 bases; bases outside gene matches: 5. Per the germline V gene, CDR1 is SSHAT and CDR2 is FNYEAQ (reference sequence). The CDR3 consists of 15 residues. The CDR3 loop is CASSPRLAGDNEQFF. CDR3 nucleotide sequence: TGTGCCAGCAGTCCACGACTAGCGGGGGACAATGAGCAGTTCTTC.

This clonotype was seen repeatedly, ten times or more. The gene calls are TRBV10-2 and TRBJ2-1, with 15 positions matching TRBD2. V was clipped by 7 bases and J by 9 bases; unmatched bases: 10. The CDR3 is 16 residues long. Germline V gene sequence: CDR1 WSHSY, CDR2 SAAADI. The CDR3 sequence: CASTSGLAGGPGEQFF. The CDR3, as DNA: TGCGCCAGCACCTCCGGACTAGCGGGGGGGCCAGGTGAGCAGTTCTTC.